This TCR beta chain was sequenced for a study of T cells in Graves' hyperthyroidism and ophthalmopathy. Findings of the study overall: Through a model of 13 V-J features, ophthalmopathy was separated from stable hyperthyroidism.

This clonotype was counted at least ten times. Its matching antigen is unknown. This CDR3 has 13 residues. The V segment lost 1 base and the J segment 6 bases; nucleotides outside the gene matches: 0. Germline loops: CDR1 LGHDT, CDR2 YNNKEL (reference sequence). TCR beta CDR3 regions were amplified from RNA. During a first-round RT-PCR of the TCR CDR3, the HTBI primer set was used. TCRdb processed the multiplex PCR reads anew with MiXCR; each CDR3 protein has one entry. The data show around 600,000 distinct CDR3 sequences, around 13% seen once. This rearrangement joins TRBV3-1 to TRBJ1-2, with 9 bases aligning to TRBD1. The sequence was obtained from a woman aged 50 to 60 with Graves' ophthalmopathy. Sequenced: blood. The DNA of the CDR3 is TGTGCCAGCAGCCAAGGGACAGGGGATGGCTACACCTTC. This translates into CASSQGTGDGYTF.